These 32 T cell receptor beta chains were all obtained from the same sample, sequenced in a study of cytomegalovirus exposure and HLA in healthy donors. Primers included in the PCR were 60 Vbeta and 13 Jbeta primers. The data were produced by immunoSEQ multiplex PCR, yet TCRdb's version contains in-frame clones alone and is incomplete. This sample has roughly 160,000 clones, with over 75% found just once. The specimen sequenced was PBMCs. The receptors stem from a woman aged 45-65 years in good health and CMV-seropositive.

The chain is built from TRBV4-3 and TRBJ1-6; D gene ambiguous. The germline V and J ends were trimmed by 0 bases and 7 bases, with 10 bases remaining between them. CDR3 length: 15 amino acids. CDR1 and CDR2 (germline): LGHNA, YSLEER. CDR3 region: CASSQDRFGNSPLHF. In DNA, the CDR3 is TGCGCCAGCAGCCAAGATCGGTTCGGGAATTCACCCCTCCACTTT.

The V gene is TRBV7-8, the J gene TRBJ2-4; D is perhaps TRBD2 (6 bases). The V gene lost 5 bases and the J gene lost 0 bases, with 17 bases spanning the gap. The CDR3 loop spans 17 amino acids. From germline, CDR1 is SGHVS and CDR2 FQNEAQ. The CDR3 coding sequence is TGTGCCAGCAGCCCCCACCGTCCGGGACTAGCCAAAAACATTCAGTACTTC. Its translation is CASSPHRPGLAKNIQYF.

V and J are TRBV19 and TRBJ1-2; D is possibly TRBD1 (6 bases). The V gene lost 11 bases and the J gene lost 7 bases, with 14 bases spanning the gap. Germline loops: CDR1 LNHDA, CDR2 SQIVND (reference sequence). CDR3 length: 11 residues. DNA of the CDR3: TGTGCCGGGGGCCCCCCGCCTGGCTACACCTTC. It specifies CAGGPPPGYTF. The full variable domain, with the rest looked up from reference TRBV19 and TRBJ1-2, is DGGITQSPKYLFRKEGQNVTLSCEQNLNHDAMYWYRQDPGQGLRLIYYSQIVNDFQKGDIAEGYSVSREKKESFPLTVTSAQKNPTAFYLCAGGPPPGYTFGSGTRLTVV.

This rearrangement joins TRBV28 to TRBJ1-2, with D perhaps TRBD1 (6 bases). The germline CDR1 and CDR2 sequences are MDHEN and SYDVKM. V was shortened by 5 bases and J by 4 bases, with 14 bases between the two germline ends. The CDR3 is 14 amino acids. The CDR3 DNA reads TGTGCCAGCAGTACCCCGGGGGGGCCCTATGGCTACACCTTC. This gives the protein CASSTPGGPYGYTF.

This chain uses TRBV5-1 with TRBJ2-2; 10 nucleotides line up with TRBD2. Germline V gives CDR1 SGHRS, CDR2 YFSETQ. V was pared by 4 bases and J by 0 bases, with 6 bases of the junction left unmatched. The CDR3 totals 17 residues. CDR3 DNA: TGCGCCAGCAGCCCTCTAGCGGGGGCCACGAACACCGGGGAGCTGTTTTTT. Protein product: CASSPLAGATNTGELFF.

This rearrangement joins TRBV5-1 to TRBJ1-1; TRBD1 might be the D (5 bases). V lost 3 bases and J lost 6, with 15 bases in between. The CDR3 covers 14 residues. Germline V lookup: CDR1 SGHRS, CDR2 YFSETQ. As DNA, the CDR3 is TGCGCCAGCAGCTCGACCGGGTCGGGGGCTGAAGCTTTCTTT. Protein sequence: CASSSTGSGAEAFF. The variable domain in full, completed from reference TRBV5-1 and TRBJ1-1, reads KAGVTQTPRYLIKTRGQQVTLSCSPISGHRSVSWYQQTPGQGLQFLFEYFSETQRNKGNFPGRFSGRQFSNSRSEMNVSTLELGDSALYLCASSSTGSGAEAFFGQGTRLTVV.

V usage is TRBV11-1 and J usage is TRBJ1-2; tentative D call: TRBD1 (5 bases). The CDR3 has 14 amino acids. V dropped 1 base and J dropped 5 bases, with 11 bases sitting between them. Germline-derived CDR1 and CDR2 are SGHAT and FQDESV (reference sequence). The CDR3 protein is CASSLGRQSYGYTF. The CDR3 nucleotides read TGTGCCAGCAGCTTAGGACGACAGTCTTATGGCTACACCTTC.

This clone has more than one count but fewer than ten. V and J are TRBV6-1 and TRBJ2-2, with D perhaps TRBD1 (6 bases). This CDR3 spans 14 amino acids. Trimming pared 4 bases from V and 2 bases from J, leaving 8 bases between. Per the germline V gene, CDR1 is MNHNS and CDR2 is SASEGT. The CDR3 loop reads CASSVGTNTGELFF. DNA for the CDR3: TGTGCCAGCAGTGTTGGGACAAACACCGGGGAGCTGTTTTTT.

The chain is built from TRBV4-2 and TRBJ1-5, with 10 bases fitting TRBD1. This CDR3 has 19 amino acids. Germline CDR1 reads LGHNA; CDR2 reads YNFKEQ. The V gene end was trimmed by 3 bases and the J gene end by 0 bases; junction bases not matched to a gene: 11. CDR3 nucleotides: TGTGCCAGCAGCCAGGGCCGAGGACAGGGGGACTTTAGCAATCAGCCCCAGCATTTT. Translation: CASSQGRGQGDFSNQPQHF.

The rearrangement uses TRBV11-2 and TRBJ2-1; TRBD1 matches at 8 bases. Germline lookup yields CDR1 SGHAT and CDR2 FQNNGV. V lost 0 bases and J lost 8; bases outside the gene matches: 6. This CDR3 contains 15 residues. CDR3 nucleotide sequence: TGTGCCAGCAGCTTAGACCCAGGGGGCTCCGATGAGCAGTTCTTC. Protein product: CASSLDPGGSDEQFF.

The V gene is TRBV7-9, the J gene TRBJ2-1; 8 bases agree with TRBD1. Germline V lookup: CDR1 SEHNR, CDR2 FQNEAQ (reference sequence). J gave up 7 bases and V 5 bases, and 10 bases lay outside the gene matches. The CDR3 sequence is 15 residues long. Here the CDR3 reads CASSQGQGKINEQFF. The CDR3 DNA follows: TGTGCCAGCAGCCAAGGACAGGGAAAGATAAATGAGCAGTTCTTC. Full variable domain (rest looked up from reference TRBV7-9 and TRBJ2-1): DTGVSQNPRHKITKRGQNVTFRCDPISEHNRLYWYRQTLGQGPEFLTYFQNEAQLEKSRLLSDRFSAERPKGSFSTLEIQRTEQGDSAMYLCASSQGQGKINEQFFGPGTRLTVL.

The CDR3 loop is CASRLEGGGTYGYTF. As DNA, the CDR3 is TGTGCCAGCAGACTGGAGGGGGGGGGAACCTATGGCTACACCTTC. This chain links TRBV6-6 with TRBJ1-2; D possibly corresponds to TRBD1 (6 bases). Trimming stripped 6 bases from V and 4 bases from J, with 18 bases between. Per the germline V gene, CDR1 is MNHNY and CDR2 is SVGAGI (reference sequence). The CDR3 consists of 15 residues.

This clone is a singleton in its sample. The chain recombines TRBV2 with TRBJ2-3; 8 nucleotides agree with TRBD2. CDR1 is SNHLY and CDR2 is FYNNEI in the germline V gene. The CDR3 consists of 14 residues. V gave up 6 bases and J gave up 2 bases; unmatched junction bases: 4. The CDR3 region is CASSIAGYTDTQYF. The CDR3 DNA follows: TGTGCCAGCAGCATAGCGGGGTACACAGATACGCAGTATTTT.

This clone was counted a single time. The chain links TRBV20-1 to TRBJ2-7, with 8 nucleotides matching TRBD1. Germline V gives CDR1 DFQATT, CDR2 SNEGSKA (reference sequence). The CDR3 runs 11 residues. The DNA of the CDR3 is TGCAGCGCGGACAGGGCCCACGAGCAGTACTTC. This sequence encodes CSADRAHEQYF.

The chain combines TRBV11-3 with TRBJ2-1, with 9 bases aligning to TRBD1. The germline gives CDR1 SGHNT, CDR2 YENEEA. This CDR3 is 16 amino acids long. V shed 0 bases, J shed 1 base, and the junction held 1 base outside the gene matches. The CDR3 spells CASSLDGTGSYNEQFF. The CDR3, as DNA: TGTGCCAGCAGCTTAGATGGGACAGGGTCCTACAATGAGCAGTTCTTC.

The genes are TRBV5-1 and TRBJ2-7, with D possibly being TRBD2 (7 bases). The germline gives CDR1 SGHRS, CDR2 YFSETQ. The CDR3 is made up of 16 amino acids. Between the trimmed V and J ends, which lost 0 bases and 3 bases, there was a span of 16 bases. The CDR3 reads CASSLEQGGGIYEQYF. DNA of the CDR3: TGCGCCAGCAGCTTGGAACAGGGAGGGGGTATCTACGAGCAGTACTTC.

J is TRBJ1-1 and V is TRBV7-2; D gene uncertain. The CDR3 runs to 13 residues. Germline V CDR1 and CDR2: SGHTA, FQGNSA. The V gene lost 1 base and the J gene lost 4 bases, with 7 bases spanning the gap. CDR3 amino acids: CASSLVYSTEAFF. For the CDR3, the DNA is TGTGCCAGCAGCTTAGTTTACAGCACTGAAGCTTTCTTT. Supplemented by reference TRBV7-2 and TRBJ1-1, the full variable domain reads GAGVSQSPSNKVTEKGKDVELRCDPISGHTALYWYRQSLGQGLEFLIYFQGNSAPDKSGLPSDRFSAERTGGSVSTLTIQRTQQEDSAVYLCASSLVYSTEAFFGQGTRLTVV.

The V call is TRBV1, the J call TRBJ2-3; the table's D gene call, TRBD2, was not cross checked with the DNA. TRBV1 is reported as a pseudogene. The CDR3 length is 20 residues. DNA for the CDR3: TGCACCAGCAGCCCCCGGGATAGCGGGGGGCCTCGAGCTTTGAGGGATACGCAGTATTTT. Protein product: CTSSPRDSGGPRALRDTQYF.

A word on this clone: Because the CDR3 is missing its conserved closing phenylalanine or tryptophan, this is likely a read error. No DNA is shown, since the ends of the CDR3 on it are uncertain; the CDR3 is the one TCRdb lists. This chain connects TRBV20-1 to TRBJ1-2; the table's D gene call, TRBD1, was not cross checked with the DNA. The CDR3 adds up to 8 amino acids, both ends counted. CDR1 is DFQATT and CDR2 is SNEGSKA in the germline V gene (reference sequence). This chain's CDR3 is CSVVHRLA.

DNA of the CDR3: TGTGCCAGCAGTAGCACAGGGTTCTATGAGCAGTTCTTC. Its protein product is CASSSTGFYEQFF. V gene TRBV7-6 combines with J gene TRBJ2-1; perhaps TRBD1 as D (6 bases). Trimming took off 6 bases at V and 8 bases at J, with 14 bases between the two ends. The CDR3 is 13 residues long. The germline gives CDR1 SGHVS, CDR2 FNYEAQ.

The chain joins TRBV5-1 to TRBJ2-7, with a tentative D call TRBD2 (5 bases). Looked up from germline, CDR1 is SGHRS and CDR2 is YFSETQ. V lost 0 bases and J 3 bases, leaving 16 bases between the germline ends. The CDR3 spans 16 residues. In nucleotides, the CDR3 is TGCGCCAGCAGCTTGGAGGTCCGGAGGCTGAACTACGAGCAGTACTTC. This encodes CASSLEVRRLNYEQYF. Variable domain in full (rest from reference TRBV5-1 and TRBJ2-7): KAGVTQTPRYLIKTRGQQVTLSCSPISGHRSVSWYQQTPGQGLQFLFEYFSETQRNKGNFPGRFSGRQFSNSRSEMNVSTLELGDSALYLCASSLEVRRLNYEQYFGPGTRLTVT.

V is TRBV4-3 and J is TRBJ1-4; D is unclear. V was cut by 0 bases and J by 0 bases, with 8 bases left in between. The germline V gene has CDR1 LGHNA and CDR2 YSLEER. The length of the CDR3 is 16 residues. CDR3 in DNA: TGCGCCAGCAGCCAAGATGTCGGGACAACTAATGAAAAACTGTTTTTT. This codes for CASSQDVGTTNEKLFF.

This clone was detected only a few times. V gene TRBV18 combines with J gene TRBJ1-3, with TRBD1 matching 9 bases. The CDR3 has 16 residues. Trimming removed 0 bases from V and 0 bases from J; junction bases left unmatched: 0. Per the germline V gene, CDR1 is KGHSH and CDR2 is LQKENI. The chain's CDR3 is CASSPPGQGSGNTIYF. The CDR3 coding sequence is TGTGCCAGCTCACCACCGGGACAGGGCTCTGGAAACACCATATATTTT.

This clone was seen a single time. The genes are TRBV28 and TRBJ1-1; the D is unclear. Germline V lookup: CDR1 MDHEN, CDR2 SYDVKM. Trimming removed 5 bases at V and 0 bases at J, with 4 bases between. The CDR3 consists of 12 residues. The CDR3 sequence is CASSTLNTEAFF. CDR3 DNA sequence: TGTGCCAGCAGTACACTGAACACTGAAGCTTTCTTT.

This chain connects TRBV28 to TRBJ2-3, with TRBD2 matching 12 bases. J lost 2 bases, V lost 4 bases, and 10 bases had no gene match. Per the germline V gene, CDR1 is MDHEN and CDR2 is SYDVKM. The CDR3 extends over 18 amino acids. CDR3 amino acids: CASSSPYRTSGDTDTQYF. The CDR3 DNA follows: TGTGCCAGCAGTTCACCGTACCGGACTAGCGGGGACACAGATACGCAGTATTTT. The full variable domain, completed using reference TRBV28 and TRBJ2-3, is DVKVTQSSRYLVKRTGEKVFLECVQDMDHENMFWYRQDPGLGLRLIYFSYDVKMKEKGDIPEGYSVSREKKERFSLILESASTNQTSMYLCASSSPYRTSGDTDTQYFGPGTRLTVL.

CDR3 bases: TGTGCCAGCAACCTCGGTCTAGCGGATGGAAACTACGAGCAGTACTTC. Its translation: CASNLGLADGNYEQYF. This chain connects TRBV6-6 to TRBJ2-5, with 7 bases identical to TRBD2. The end of the DNA aligns better with TRBJ2-7, so the J call may be wrong. This CDR3 contains 16 residues. Germline assignment: CDR1 MNHNY and CDR2 SVGAGI (reference sequence).

This chain links TRBV7-2 with TRBJ1-2; tentative D call: TRBD1 (6 bases). Looked up from germline, CDR1 is SGHTA and CDR2 is FQGNSA. This CDR3 region has 14 residues. Trimming pared 1 base from V and 5 bases from J, leaving 11 bases between. The CDR3 reads CASSLGGQTYGYTF. CDR3 nucleotide sequence: TGTGCCAGCAGCTTAGGTGGACAGACTTATGGCTACACCTTC.

V usage is TRBV6-5 and J usage is TRBJ2-5, with 8 bases lining up with TRBD1. CDR1 MNHEY and CDR2 SVGAGI come from the germline V gene. This CDR3 is 14 amino acids long. Trimming cost V 6 bases and J 3 bases; bases outside gene matches: 6. CDR3 sequence: CASRGQGGEETQYF. The CDR3 DNA follows: TGTGCCAGCAGAGGACAGGGCGGGGAAGAGACCCAGTACTTC.

The chain combines TRBV7-3 with TRBJ2-6; no definite D call. The CDR3 is 17 amino acids. Trimming left V 1 base short and J 1 base short, with 11 bases between. Germline V gives CDR1 SGHTA, CDR2 FQGTGA. The CDR3 here is CASSLNGQVSGANVLTF. The CDR3 DNA reads TGTGCCAGCAGCTTAAATGGGCAGGTTTCTGGGGCCAACGTCCTGACTTTC.

V is TRBV29-1 and J is TRBJ1-2; 8 bases are a match to TRBD1. The CDR3 is 13 amino acids. V lost 7 bases and J lost 9; bases outside the gene matches: 13. Germline-derived CDR1 and CDR2 are SQVTM and ANQGSEA. The DNA for the CDR3 is TGCAGCGCCCGTAGGACAGGGACGTTTAGCTACACCTTC. The encoded protein is CSARRTGTFSYTF.

The chain carries TRBV4-1 and TRBJ2-3; perhaps TRBD2 as D (6 bases). The germline gives CDR1 MGHRA, CDR2 YSYEKL. V lost 8 bases and J lost 11, with 23 bases in between. This CDR3 region has 14 residues. This chain's CDR3 is CASSPWGVGLGQYF. DNA for the CDR3: TGCGCCAGCTCCCCTTGGGGGGTTGGCCTGGGGCAGTATTTT.

The genes are TRBV30 and TRBJ1-2; tentatively, D is TRBD1 (6 bases). The CDR3 consists of 14 residues. V dropped 2 bases and J dropped 0 bases, with 10 bases sitting between them. The germline gives CDR1 GTSNPN, CDR2 SVGIG (reference sequence). In DNA, the CDR3 is TGTGCCTGGAGTAGGGGGACCGCTAACTATGGCTACACCTTC. It codes for CAWSRGTANYGYTF.